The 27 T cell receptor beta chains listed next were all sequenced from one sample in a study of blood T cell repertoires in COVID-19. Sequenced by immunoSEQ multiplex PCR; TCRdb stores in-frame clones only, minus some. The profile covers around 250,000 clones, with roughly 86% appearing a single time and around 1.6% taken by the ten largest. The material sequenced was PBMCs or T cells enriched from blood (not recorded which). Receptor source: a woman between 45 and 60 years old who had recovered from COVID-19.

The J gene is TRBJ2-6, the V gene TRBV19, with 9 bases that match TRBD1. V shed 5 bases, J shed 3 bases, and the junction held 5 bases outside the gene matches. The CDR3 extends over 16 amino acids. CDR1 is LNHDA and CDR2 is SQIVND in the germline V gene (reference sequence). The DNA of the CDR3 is TGTGCCAGTAGTTTGGGACAGGGTAATGGGGCCAACGTCCTGACTTTC. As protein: CASSLGQGNGANVLTF.

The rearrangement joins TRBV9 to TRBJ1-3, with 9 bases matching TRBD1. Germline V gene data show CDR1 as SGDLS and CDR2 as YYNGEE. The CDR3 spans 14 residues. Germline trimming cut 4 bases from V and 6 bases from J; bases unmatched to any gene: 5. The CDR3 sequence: CASSPRTGVNTIYF. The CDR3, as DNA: TGTGCCAGCAGCCCCAGGACAGGGGTAAACACCATATATTTT.

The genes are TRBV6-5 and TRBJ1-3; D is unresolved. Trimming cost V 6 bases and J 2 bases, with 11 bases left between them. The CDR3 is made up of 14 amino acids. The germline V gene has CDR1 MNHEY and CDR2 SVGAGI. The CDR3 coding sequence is TGTGCCAGCAGGGCGCGAGGCCCTGGAAACACCATATATTTT. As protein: CASRARGPGNTIYF.

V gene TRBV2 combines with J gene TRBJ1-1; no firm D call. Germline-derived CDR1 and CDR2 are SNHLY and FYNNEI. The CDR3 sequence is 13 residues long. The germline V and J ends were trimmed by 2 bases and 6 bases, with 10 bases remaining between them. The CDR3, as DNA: TGTGCCAGCAGTGAATTAAGTGCGGCTGAAGCTTTCTTT. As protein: CASSELSAAEAFF. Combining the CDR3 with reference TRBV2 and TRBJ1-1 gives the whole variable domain EPEVTQTPSHQVTQMGQEVILRCVPISNHLYFYWYRQILGQKVEFLVSFYNNEISEKSEIFDDQFSVERPDGSNFTLKIRSTKLEDSAMYFCASSELSAAEAFFGQGTRLTVV.

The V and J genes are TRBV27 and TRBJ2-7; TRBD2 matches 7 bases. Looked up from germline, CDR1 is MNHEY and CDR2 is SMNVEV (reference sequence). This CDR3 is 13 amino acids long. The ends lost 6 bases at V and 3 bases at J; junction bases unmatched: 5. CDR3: CASRASGDYEQYF. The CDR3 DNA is TGTGCCAGCAGGGCCAGCGGGGACTACGAGCAGTACTTC.

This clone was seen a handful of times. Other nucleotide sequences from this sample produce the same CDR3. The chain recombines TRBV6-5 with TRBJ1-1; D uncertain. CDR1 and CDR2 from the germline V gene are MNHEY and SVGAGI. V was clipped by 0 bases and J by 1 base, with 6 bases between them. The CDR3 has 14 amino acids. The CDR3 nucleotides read TGTGCCAGCAGTTACTCTGAGTCGAACACTGAAGCTTTCTTT. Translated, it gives CASSYSESNTEAFF.

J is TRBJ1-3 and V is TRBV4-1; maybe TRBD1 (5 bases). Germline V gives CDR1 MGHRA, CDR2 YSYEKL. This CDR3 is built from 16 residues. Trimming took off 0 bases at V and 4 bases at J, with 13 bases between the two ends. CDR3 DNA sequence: TGCGCCAGCAGCCAAGATCATGGACAACGAGGAAACACCATATATTTT. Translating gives CASSQDHGQRGNTIYF.

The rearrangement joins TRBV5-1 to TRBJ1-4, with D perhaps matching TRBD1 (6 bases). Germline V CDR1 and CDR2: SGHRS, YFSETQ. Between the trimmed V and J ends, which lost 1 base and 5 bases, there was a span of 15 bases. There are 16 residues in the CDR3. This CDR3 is CASSLLGGPQNEKLFF. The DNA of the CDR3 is TGCGCCAGCAGCTTGCTGGGGGGGCCACAGAATGAAAAACTGTTTTTT.

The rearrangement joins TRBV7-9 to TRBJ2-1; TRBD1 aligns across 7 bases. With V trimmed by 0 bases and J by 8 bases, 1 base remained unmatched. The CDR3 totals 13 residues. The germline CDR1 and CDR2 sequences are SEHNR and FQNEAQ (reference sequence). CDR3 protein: CASSLAQGDEQFF. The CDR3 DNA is TGTGCCAGCAGCTTAGCGCAGGGGGATGAGCAGTTCTTC.

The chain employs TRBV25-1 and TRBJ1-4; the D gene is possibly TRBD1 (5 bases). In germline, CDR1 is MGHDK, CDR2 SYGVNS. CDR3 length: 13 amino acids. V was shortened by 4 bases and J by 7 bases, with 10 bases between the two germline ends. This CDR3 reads CASSARQGEKLFF. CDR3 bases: TGTGCCAGCAGTGCCAGGCAGGGTGAAAAACTGTTTTTT.

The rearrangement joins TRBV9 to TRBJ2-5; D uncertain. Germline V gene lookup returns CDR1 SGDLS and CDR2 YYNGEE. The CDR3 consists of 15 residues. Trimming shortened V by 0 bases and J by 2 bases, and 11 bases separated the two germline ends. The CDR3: CASSVGSGLQETQYF. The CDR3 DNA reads TGTGCCAGCAGCGTAGGTTCCGGGTTACAAGAGACCCAGTACTTC.

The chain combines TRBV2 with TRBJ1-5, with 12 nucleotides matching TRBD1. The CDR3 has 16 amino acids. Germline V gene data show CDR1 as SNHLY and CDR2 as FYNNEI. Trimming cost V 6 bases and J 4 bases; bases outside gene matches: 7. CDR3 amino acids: CASRALGQGANQPQHF. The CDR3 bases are TGTGCCAGCAGGGCCTTGGGACAGGGGGCGAATCAGCCCCAGCATTTT.

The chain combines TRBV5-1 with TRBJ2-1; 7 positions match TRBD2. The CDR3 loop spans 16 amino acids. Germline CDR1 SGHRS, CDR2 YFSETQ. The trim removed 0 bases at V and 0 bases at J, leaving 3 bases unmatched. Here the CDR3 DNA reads TGCGCCAGCAGCTTGGCCGGGGGGATCTCCTACAATGAGCAGTTCTTC. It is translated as CASSLAGGISYNEQFF.

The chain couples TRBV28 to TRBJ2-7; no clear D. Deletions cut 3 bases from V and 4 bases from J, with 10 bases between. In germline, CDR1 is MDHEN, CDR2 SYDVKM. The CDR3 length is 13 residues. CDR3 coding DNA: TGTGCCAGCAGTTTTTCCACCACATACGAGCAGTACTTC. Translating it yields CASSFSTTYEQYF.

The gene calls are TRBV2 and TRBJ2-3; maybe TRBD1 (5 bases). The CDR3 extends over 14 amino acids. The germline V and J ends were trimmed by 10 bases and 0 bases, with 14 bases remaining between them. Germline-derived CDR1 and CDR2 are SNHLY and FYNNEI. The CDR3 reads CANALQGSTDTQYF. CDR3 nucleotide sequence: TGTGCCAACGCCTTGCAGGGAAGCACAGATACGCAGTATTTT.

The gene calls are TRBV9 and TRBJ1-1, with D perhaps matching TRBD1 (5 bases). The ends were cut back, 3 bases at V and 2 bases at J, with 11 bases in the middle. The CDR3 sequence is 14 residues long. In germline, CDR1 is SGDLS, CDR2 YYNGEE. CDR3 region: CASSAGRGNTEAFF. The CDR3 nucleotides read TGTGCCAGCAGCGCGGGGAGGGGAAACACTGAAGCTTTCTTT.

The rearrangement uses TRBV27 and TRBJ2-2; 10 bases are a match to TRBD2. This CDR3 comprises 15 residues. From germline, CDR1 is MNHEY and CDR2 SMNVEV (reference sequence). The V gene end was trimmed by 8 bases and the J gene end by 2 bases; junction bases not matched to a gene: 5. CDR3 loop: CASRRTSGNTGELFF. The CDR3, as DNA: TGTGCCAGCCGACGGACTAGCGGAAACACCGGGGAGCTGTTTTTT.

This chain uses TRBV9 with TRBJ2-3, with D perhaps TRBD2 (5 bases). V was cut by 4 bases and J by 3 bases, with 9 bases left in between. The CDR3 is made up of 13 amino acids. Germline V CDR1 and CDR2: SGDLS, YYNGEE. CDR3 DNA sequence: TGTGCCAGCAGCCGACTATTTACAGATACGCAGTATTTT. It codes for CASSRLFTDTQYF.

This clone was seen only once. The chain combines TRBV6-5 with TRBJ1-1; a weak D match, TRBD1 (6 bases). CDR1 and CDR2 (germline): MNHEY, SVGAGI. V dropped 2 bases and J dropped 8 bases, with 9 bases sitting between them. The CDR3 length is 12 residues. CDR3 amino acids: CASSYGRGEAFF. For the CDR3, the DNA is TGTGCCAGCAGTTACGGCAGGGGCGAAGCTTTCTTT.

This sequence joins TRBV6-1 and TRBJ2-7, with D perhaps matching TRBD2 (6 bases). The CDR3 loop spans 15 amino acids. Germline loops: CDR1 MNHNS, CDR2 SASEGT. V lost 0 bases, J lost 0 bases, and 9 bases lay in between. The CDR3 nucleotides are TGTGCCAGCAGTGAAGCGGGGGGAACCTCCTACGAGCAGTACTTC. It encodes CASSEAGGTSYEQYF.

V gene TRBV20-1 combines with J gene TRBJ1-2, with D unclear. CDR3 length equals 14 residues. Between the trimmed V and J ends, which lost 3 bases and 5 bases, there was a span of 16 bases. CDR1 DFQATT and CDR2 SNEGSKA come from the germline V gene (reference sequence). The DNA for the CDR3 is TGCAGTGCTAGTCCCCCGGGGATATTATATGGCTACACCTTC. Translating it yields CSASPPGILYGYTF.

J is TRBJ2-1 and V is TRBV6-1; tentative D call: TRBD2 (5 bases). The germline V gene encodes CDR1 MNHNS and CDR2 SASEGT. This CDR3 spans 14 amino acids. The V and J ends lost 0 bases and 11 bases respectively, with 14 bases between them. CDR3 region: CASSEASLSGKQFF. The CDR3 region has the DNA TGTGCCAGCAGTGAAGCGTCATTGAGCGGTAAGCAGTTCTTC.

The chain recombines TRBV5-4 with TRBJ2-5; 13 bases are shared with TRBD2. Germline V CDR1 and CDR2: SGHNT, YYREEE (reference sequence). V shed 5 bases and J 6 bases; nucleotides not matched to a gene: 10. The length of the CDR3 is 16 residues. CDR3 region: CASRPAPGLAGQTQYF. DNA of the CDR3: TGTGCCAGCAGGCCGGCTCCGGGACTAGCGGGGCAGACCCAGTACTTC.

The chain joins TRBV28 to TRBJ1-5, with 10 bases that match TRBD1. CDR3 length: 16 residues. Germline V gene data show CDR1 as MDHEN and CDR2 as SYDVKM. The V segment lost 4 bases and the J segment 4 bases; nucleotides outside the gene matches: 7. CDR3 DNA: TGTGCCAGCAGTTCTATCGGGACAGGGGATAATCAGCCCCAGCATTTT. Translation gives CASSSIGTGDNQPQHF.

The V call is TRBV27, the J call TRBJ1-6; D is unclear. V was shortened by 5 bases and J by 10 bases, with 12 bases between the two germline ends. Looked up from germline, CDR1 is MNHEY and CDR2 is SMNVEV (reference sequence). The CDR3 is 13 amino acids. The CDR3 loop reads CASSRGVGSPLHF. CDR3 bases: TGTGCCAGCAGTCGAGGCGTTGGCTCACCCCTCCACTTT.

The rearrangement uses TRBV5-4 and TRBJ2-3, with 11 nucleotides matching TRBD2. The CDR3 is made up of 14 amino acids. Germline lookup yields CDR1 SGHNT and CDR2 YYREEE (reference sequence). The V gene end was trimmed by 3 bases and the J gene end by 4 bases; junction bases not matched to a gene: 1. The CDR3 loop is CASSSGLAADTQYF. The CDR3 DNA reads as TGTGCCAGCAGCTCGGGACTAGCGGCAGATACGCAGTATTTT.

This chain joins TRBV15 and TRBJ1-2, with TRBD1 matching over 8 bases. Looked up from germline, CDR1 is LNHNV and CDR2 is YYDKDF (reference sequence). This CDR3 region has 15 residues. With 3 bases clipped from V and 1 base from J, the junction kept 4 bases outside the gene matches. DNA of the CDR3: TGTGCCACCAGCAGTGAGACAGGGGTTAACTATGGCTACACCTTC. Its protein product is CATSSETGVNYGYTF.